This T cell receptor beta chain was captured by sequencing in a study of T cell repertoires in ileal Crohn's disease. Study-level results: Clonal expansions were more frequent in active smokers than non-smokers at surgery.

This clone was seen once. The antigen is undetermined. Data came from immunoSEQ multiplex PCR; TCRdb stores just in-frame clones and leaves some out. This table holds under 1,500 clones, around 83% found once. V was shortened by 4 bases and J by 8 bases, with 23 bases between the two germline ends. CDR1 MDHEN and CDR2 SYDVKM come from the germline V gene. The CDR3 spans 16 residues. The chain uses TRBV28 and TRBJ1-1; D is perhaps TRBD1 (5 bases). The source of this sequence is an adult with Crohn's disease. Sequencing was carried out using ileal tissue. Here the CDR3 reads CASSYDRTNPSGEAFF. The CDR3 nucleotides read TGTGCCAGCAGTTATGACAGAACCAACCCATCAGGAGAAGCTTTCTTT.